The 28 T cell receptor beta chains below come from one sample, sequenced in a study of shared clonotypes between healthy human individuals. The method was immunoSEQ multiplex PCR; TCRdb's version includes in-frame clones alone and lacks a portion of them. The data hold 730,000 or so clones, with roughly 78% observed a single time. The sequenced sample was memory CD4+ T cells sorted from blood. Subset described: CD45RA-negative fraction. These receptors all come from a woman in her twenties or thirties in good health.

This clone occurred a few times. J is TRBJ1-1 and V is TRBV6-1, with a weak D call TRBD1 (5 bases). Trimming cost V 8 bases and J 5 bases, with 15 bases left between them. Per the germline V gene, CDR1 is MNHNS and CDR2 is SASEGT. The CDR3 covers 13 residues. In nucleotides, the CDR3 is TGTGCCAGCTCTCCCGGGGCTGGAACTGAAGCTTTCTTT. Its protein is CASSPGAGTEAFF.

V and J are TRBV7-9 and TRBJ2-7; unclear D gene. CDR1 is SEHNR and CDR2 is FQNEAQ in the germline V gene (reference sequence). This CDR3 is 11 amino acids long. Trimming removed 2 bases at V and 6 bases at J, with 5 bases between. The CDR3 DNA reads as TGTGCCAGCAGCTTAAGGTCCGAGCAGTACTTC. It yields the protein CASSLRSEQYF.

This clone was picked up many times. The V and J genes are TRBV6-1 and TRBJ2-3; D may be TRBD1 or TRBD2 (6 bases each). V was cut by 6 bases and J by 3 bases, with 16 bases left in between. Germline V CDR1 and CDR2: MNHNS, SASEGT. CDR3 length: 15 residues. The CDR3 spells CASSPSTGRTDTQYF. In DNA form, the CDR3 reads TGTGCCAGCAGCCCTTCAACAGGGAGGACAGATACGCAGTATTTT.

This sequence joins TRBV18 and TRBJ1-1; TRBD1 might be the D (5 bases). This CDR3 region has 15 residues. Germline assignment: CDR1 KGHSH and CDR2 LQKENI. V lost 5 bases to trimming and J lost 3 bases, with 16 bases between them. CDR3 amino acids: CASSDGTAGHTEAFF. The CDR3 coding sequence is TGTGCCAGCTCAGACGGGACTGCGGGTCACACTGAAGCTTTCTTT.

The chain links TRBV7-3 to TRBJ2-3, with 9 nucleotides matching TRBD1. After removal of 2 bases from V and 4 bases from J, the junction contained 4 bases not matched to a gene. Germline CDR1 reads SGHTA; CDR2 reads FQGTGA. CDR3 length: 15 residues. CDR3 nucleotides: TGTGCCAGCAGCTTATTGGGACAGGGCGCAGATACGCAGTATTTT. Translated, it gives CASSLLGQGADTQYF.

Regarding this clone: The sample has other DNA sequences that encode this CDR3 too. The chain employs TRBV5-1 and TRBJ2-7; 7 nucleotides line up with TRBD1. Germline V gene lookup returns CDR1 SGHRS and CDR2 YFSETQ. The CDR3 runs to 14 residues. Trimming cost V 0 bases and J 2 bases; bases outside gene matches: 2. The DNA for the CDR3 is TGCGCCAGCAGCTTGGCGACAGGGACCTACGAGCAGTACTTC. Amino acid sequence: CASSLATGTYEQYF.

This clone was picked up a small number of times. V is TRBV6-4 and J is TRBJ2-7, with TRBD2 identical over 8 bases. Germline CDR1 reads MRHNA; CDR2 reads SNTAGT. This CDR3 has 15 amino acids. The junction had 9 bases not matched to a gene; V was cut back by 4 bases and J by 4 bases. In DNA, the CDR3 is TGTGCCAGCAGTGTGAAGCGGGAGCTTGAGTACGAGCAGTACTTC. It encodes CASSVKRELEYEQYF.

The chain is built from TRBV10-1 and TRBJ1-4; D not resolved. Germline V gene sequence: CDR1 WNHNN, CDR2 SYGVQD (reference sequence). Trimming stripped 5 bases from V and 4 bases from J, with 8 bases between. This CDR3 is 13 amino acids long. The CDR3 coding sequence is TGCGCCAGCAGTCCCAGCGGTAATGAAAAACTGTTTTTT. The encoded protein is CASSPSGNEKLFF.

This clone was seen just once. V usage is TRBV6-6 and J usage is TRBJ2-7; TRBD1 might be the D (6 bases). The CDR3 spans 13 residues. V shed 7 bases and J shed 4 bases, with 14 bases lying between them. CDR1 MNHNY and CDR2 SVGAGI come from the germline V gene (reference sequence). This CDR3 is CASKHNQGYEQYF. In DNA, the CDR3 is TGTGCCAGCAAACACAACCAGGGGTACGAGCAGTACTTC.

The chain combines TRBV28 with TRBJ2-7; 10 positions match TRBD2. V shed 7 bases, J shed 2 bases, and the junction held 2 bases outside the gene matches. CDR3 length: 13 residues. Germline-derived CDR1 and CDR2 are MDHEN and SYDVKM. For the CDR3, the DNA is TGTGCCAGCATTCTAGCGGGAGCCTACGAGCAGTACTTC. It encodes CASILAGAYEQYF.

V is TRBV6-6 and J is TRBJ1-5; possibly TRBD1 for D (6 bases). V lost 5 bases, J lost 9 bases, and 11 bases lay in between. The germline V gene encodes CDR1 MNHNY and CDR2 SVGAGI (reference sequence). This CDR3 is 12 amino acids long. The CDR3 bases are TGTGCCAGCAGTCAAAAGGGGGGGCCCCAGCATTTT. Amino acid sequence: CASSQKGGPQHF.

The chain is built from TRBV7-2 and TRBJ2-7; D gene ambiguous. Trimming took off 1 base at V and 3 bases at J, with 10 bases between the two ends. Germline CDR1 and CDR2: SGHTA and FQGNSA. The CDR3 has 14 residues. In nucleotides, the CDR3 is TGTGCCAGCAGCTTAGTTTTACTCGACTACGAGCAGTACTTC. Protein: CASSLVLLDYEQYF.

The table lists this clone with many counts. V and J are TRBV2 and TRBJ2-5; TRBD2 agrees at 12 bases. The germline CDR1 and CDR2 sequences are SNHLY and FYNNEI. CDR3 length: 14 amino acids. V lost 3 bases, J lost 7 bases, and 3 bases stayed unmatched. The CDR3 region is CASSDILAGGTQYF. CDR3 bases: TGTGCCAGCAGTGATATACTAGCGGGAGGGACCCAGTACTTC.

The gene calls are TRBV11-1 and TRBJ2-5; no definite D call. The CDR3 sequence is 15 residues long. Trimming removed 1 base from V and 3 bases from J, with 12 bases in between. Per germline, CDR1 SGHAT and CDR2 FQDESV (reference sequence). The CDR3 DNA is TGTGCCAGCAGCTTAGTTGGCAGAATTAAAGAGACCCAGTACTTC. The encoded protein is CASSLVGRIKETQYF.

The chain uses TRBV7-9 and TRBJ2-3; unclear D gene. The CDR3 loop spans 13 amino acids. Trimming cost V 1 base and J 5 bases, with 7 bases left between them. Germline-derived CDR1 and CDR2 are SEHNR and FQNEAQ (reference sequence). The CDR3 region has the DNA TGTGCCAGCAGCTTAGGTCTAGGAGATACGCAGTATTTT. Amino acids: CASSLGLGDTQYF. Full variable domain (missing parts from reference TRBV7-9 and TRBJ2-3): DTGVSQNPRHKITKRGQNVTFRCDPISEHNRLYWYRQTLGQGPEFLTYFQNEAQLEKSRLLSDRFSAERPKGSFSTLEIQRTEQGDSAMYLCASSLGLGDTQYFGPGTRLTVL.

The rearrangement links TRBV7-9 to TRBJ2-2, with 7 bases identical to TRBD2. The length of the CDR3 is 18 residues. Germline V gene lookup returns CDR1 SEHNR and CDR2 FQNEAQ (reference sequence). Trimming cost V 5 bases and J 3 bases; bases outside gene matches: 15. The CDR3 bases are TGTGCCAGCAGCCCTACAGCGGGAAGGCTTAAGGACACCGGGGAGCTGTTTTTT. Residues: CASSPTAGRLKDTGELFF.

The gene calls are TRBV5-4 and TRBJ2-3; D ambiguous. Trimming removed 2 bases from V and 5 bases from J, with 21 bases in between. Germline-derived CDR1 and CDR2 are SGHNT and YYREEE (reference sequence). This CDR3 region has 17 residues. This CDR3 reads CASSFTKRTDTGDTQYF. For the CDR3, the DNA is TGTGCCAGCAGCTTTACAAAACGAACCGATACCGGAGATACGCAGTATTTT.

This chain links TRBV19 with TRBJ2-5, with D possibly being TRBD2 (5 bases). The germline V and J ends were trimmed by 1 base and 4 bases, with 10 bases remaining between them. The CDR3 is 14 residues long. Germline CDR1 is LNHDA and CDR2 is SQIVND (reference sequence). CDR3 region: CASSIALEGETQYF. The CDR3 coding sequence is TGTGCCAGTAGTATAGCGCTAGAGGGAGAGACCCAGTACTTC.

This clone was seen only a few times. The chain has TRBV28 and TRBJ2-1, with 7 nucleotides matching TRBD2. The CDR3 is 16 residues long. Germline trimming cut 5 bases from V and 1 base from J; bases unmatched to any gene: 8. CDR1 is MDHEN, CDR2 SYDVKM, per germline. CDR3 in amino acids: CASSPPSGGSYNEQFF. CDR3 sequence (DNA): TGTGCCAGCAGTCCCCCGTCGGGGGGTTCCTACAATGAGCAGTTCTTC.

V gene TRBV5-1 combines with J gene TRBJ2-3; TRBD1 might be the D (5 bases). The CDR3 sequence is 14 residues long. The ends were cut back, 0 bases at V and 5 bases at J, with 10 bases in the middle. Germline CDR1 and CDR2: SGHRS and YFSETQ. CDR3 coding DNA: TGCGCCAGCAGCTTGGCAGGGCAAAGAGATACGCAGTATTTT. Translation: CASSLAGQRDTQYF.

The rearrangement uses TRBV18 and TRBJ2-5; 7 nucleotides align to TRBD1. Germline values: CDR1 KGHSH, CDR2 LQKENI. The length of the CDR3 is 16 residues. Trimming took 3 bases from V and 4 from J; bases not matched to a gene: 11. Written as DNA, the CDR3 is TGTGCCAGCTCACCCCGTCGACAGGGAATTGTAGAGACCCAGTACTTC. Its protein is CASSPRRQGIVETQYF.

V usage is TRBV5-1 and J usage is TRBJ1-5; tentative D call: TRBD1 (5 bases). V was pared by 4 bases and J by 4 bases, with 15 bases between. The CDR3 is 15 residues long. CDR1 is SGHRS and CDR2 is YFSETQ in the germline V gene. Here the CDR3 DNA reads TGCGCCAGCAGCCCCGGGGCGGGGGGAAATCAGCCCCAGCATTTT. It yields the protein CASSPGAGGNQPQHF.

The rearrangement links TRBV10-3 to TRBJ2-7; D is unresolved. V was shortened by 0 bases and J by 0 bases, with 3 bases between the two germline ends. The germline V gene has CDR1 ENHRY and CDR2 SYGVKD. This CDR3 has 13 residues. The CDR3 is CAISESSSYEQYF. The CDR3 DNA reads TGTGCCATCAGTGAGTCGAGCTCCTACGAGCAGTACTTC.

The rearrangement uses TRBV9 and TRBJ2-4; 12 bases agree with TRBD2. V was clipped by 3 bases and J by 7 bases; unmatched bases: 11. The CDR3 covers 17 residues. Germline V gene data show CDR1 as SGDLS and CDR2 as YYNGEE. CDR3 DNA: TGTGCCAGCAGCGAAACTAGCGGGAGGAACCACGGGAACATTCAGTACTTC. As protein: CASSETSGRNHGNIQYF.

The chain has TRBV11-2 and TRBJ1-5; 7 nucleotides line up with TRBD1. Germline CDR1 and CDR2: SGHAT and FQNNGV. The CDR3 has 14 residues. V lost 4 bases, J lost 7 bases, and 7 bases stayed unmatched. This CDR3 is CASSSDRAQQPQHF. The CDR3 DNA reads as TGTGCCAGCAGCTCCGACAGGGCACAACAGCCCCAGCATTTT.

This chain connects TRBV11-2 to TRBJ2-7; 9 bases are a match to TRBD1. CDR3 length: 15 amino acids. Trimming at V came to 6 bases and at J to 2 bases, leaving 8 bases not matched to a gene. CDR1 is SGHAT, CDR2 FQNNGV, per germline. The CDR3 region is CASRSNRGRPYEQYF. CDR3 coding DNA: TGTGCCAGCAGGTCCAACAGGGGGCGCCCCTACGAGCAGTACTTC. Complete variable domain (other parts from reference TRBV11-2 and TRBJ2-7): EAGVAQSPRYKIIEKRQSVAFWCNPISGHATLYWYQQILGQGPKLLIQFQNNGVVDDSQLPKDRFSAERLKGVDSTLKIQPAKLEDSAVYLCASRSNRGRPYEQYFGPGTRLTVT.

This clone came up a few times. The chain couples TRBV28 to TRBJ1-5; D may be TRBD1 (5 bases). Germline V gene lookup returns CDR1 MDHEN and CDR2 SYDVKM. This CDR3 is built from 13 residues. Trimming took off 3 bases at V and 7 bases at J, with 10 bases between the two ends. The DNA for the CDR3 is TGTGCCAGCAGTTTTAAGGGGTTCCAGCCCCAGCATTTT. It encodes CASSFKGFQPQHF.

This sequence joins TRBV6-5 and TRBJ2-2; 8 positions match TRBD1. CDR3 length equals 16 residues. The V segment lost 1 base and the J segment 6 bases; nucleotides outside the gene matches: 7. Germline V gene lookup returns CDR1 MNHEY and CDR2 SVGAGI. The CDR3 nucleotides read TGTGCCAGCAGTTACTACGACAGGGGTGGCTCCGGGGAGCTGTTTTTT. It codes for CASSYYDRGGSGELFF.